The T cell receptor beta chain described here comes from a study of cytomegalovirus exposure and HLA in healthy donors. General study points: Another analysis was done later, and it associated approximately 18,000 TCR beta sequences with HLA alleles at 0.05 false discovery rate.

Turning to this clone: Its antigen is undetermined.

The CDR3 consists of 16 residues. Germline V gives CDR1 MGHDK, CDR2 SYGVNS. J gave up 1 base and V 4 bases, and 7 bases lay outside the gene matches. The primer mix had 60 Vbeta and 13 Jbeta primers. TCRdb's table, derived via immunoSEQ multiplex PCR, lists solely in-frame clones and lacks some. The sample carries 150,000 to 200,000 clones, around four fifths recorded once. V usage is TRBV25-1 and J usage is TRBJ2-3, with 8 bases that match TRBD2. Sequenced sample: PBMCs. The clonotype originates from a woman under 30 in good health and CMV-seronegative. The chain's CDR3 is CASSGQATSGTDTQYF. CDR3 coding DNA: TGTGCCAGCAGTGGCCAAGCGACTAGCGGCACAGATACGCAGTATTTT.